This TCR beta chain appears in the sequencing data of a study of response to subunit inactivated influenza vaccine. This clonotype was counted many times. From the RT-PCR reads, TCRdb called clonotypes with MiXCR, one entry per CDR3 protein. The table lists roughly 760,000 distinct CDR3 sequences, approximately 22% of them singletons. The CDR3 covers 15 residues. The germline V gene encodes CDR1 SGHDN and CDR2 FVKESK. V was clipped by 4 bases and J by 0 bases; unmatched bases: 6. The origin of this receptor is a man aged 45-60 years who received an inactivated influenza vaccine. The gene calls are TRBV14 and TRBJ2-7; 7 bases match TRBD1. The sequenced sample was PBMCs from blood, obtained about 5 days after vaccination. For the CDR3, the DNA is TGTGCCAGCAGCCGACAGGGCTTTCCCTCCTACGAGCAGTACTTC. It yields the protein CASSRQGFPSYEQYF.